This T cell receptor (beta chain) emerged from a study of CD8+ T cells in alopecia areata. Study-level findings and limits: Scalp sample data also include resident alphabeta T cells from normal skin. Lesional scalp exceeded normal scalp in clonality, especially in alopecia totalis/universalis. TCRs were shared less clearly across patients than in mice, possibly for HLA-related reasons.

V lost 0 bases to trimming and J lost 2 bases, with 10 bases between them. This CDR3 contains 14 residues. Germline CDR1 and CDR2: SQVTM and ANQGSEA. TCR sequencing used cDNA made by reverse transcription of extracted RNA. Repertoires were generated with immunoSEQ multiplex PCR, while TCRdb's copy carries only in-frame clones and drops some. This table holds fewer than 150,000 clones, more than 30% found once. With regard to this clone: Antigen unknown.

The specimen was CD4+ T cells sorted from blood. This clonotype was sampled from a human donor with alopecia areata. The chain recombines TRBV29-1 with TRBJ1-2; D might be TRBD1 (5 bases). CDR3 protein: CSVEDQGRNYGYTF. CDR3 DNA sequence: TGCAGCGTTGAAGATCAGGGCAGGAACTATGGCTACACCTTC.